This passage covers 12 T cell receptor beta chains from one sample sequenced in a study of post-analysis software for immune sequencing data. Whole-study findings and limits: Elevated frequency relative to controls characterized four or five TRBV segments in patients, TRBV5-6, TRBV5-1 and TRBV20-1 among them.

These TCRs are of unknown antigen specificity. The authors incorporated unique molecular identifiers into the TCR beta cDNA libraries. Each CDR3 protein is one row after TCRdb ran MiXCR on the PCR reads. Among fewer than 550,000 distinct CDR3 sequences listed, approximately 34% were seen once. The sample comprised blood. These TCRs come from a girl aged 2-17 years with multiple sclerosis.

The J gene is TRBJ2-5, the V gene TRBV5-1; TRBD2 aligns across 9 bases. This CDR3 is built from 16 residues. Unmatched junction bases numbered 5, after V lost 0 bases and J lost 2 bases. Germline values: CDR1 SGHRS, CDR2 YFSETQ. CDR3 region: CASSLGVAGAQETQYF. In DNA form, the CDR3 reads TGCGCCAGCAGCTTGGGGGTAGCGGGGGCTCAAGAGACCCAGTACTTC.

This rearrangement joins TRBV20-1 to TRBJ2-7; perhaps TRBD2 as D (5 bases). Germline lookup yields CDR1 DFQATT and CDR2 SNEGSKA (reference sequence). CDR3 length equals 14 residues. This CDR3 reads CSAPRVLGNYEQYF. DNA for the CDR3: TGCAGCGCCCCCCGGGTACTAGGGAATTACGAGCAGTACTTC.

CDR3 coding DNA: TGCGCCAGCAGCCCGGAAGGGACTAGCGGGGGTTTTATGTACTTC. Protein sequence: CASSPEGTSGGFMYF. The chain is built from TRBV5-1 and TRBJ2-7, with 14 nucleotides matching TRBD2. The CDR3 has 15 amino acids. Trimming took 4 bases from V and 12 from J; bases not matched to a gene: 12. CDR1 is SGHRS and CDR2 is YFSETQ in the germline V gene.

This chain connects TRBV6-8 to TRBJ1-5, with a tentative D call TRBD1 (6 bases). The V gene's germline CDR1 is MNHGY and CDR2 SAAAGT. V was pared by 8 bases and J by 7 bases, with 27 bases between. This CDR3 contains 17 residues. CDR3 sequence (DNA): TGTGCCAGCCCCCCCGTTGGGGGGGCCTTACGGATACAGCCCCAGCATTTT. Its protein product is CASPPVGGALRIQPQHF.

As concerns this clonotype: Mismatch with germline at one junction end may stem from a read error. CDR3 bases: TGTGCCAGTAGGGGACAGATCACAGATACGCTGTATTTT. It specifies CASRGQITDTLYF. This rearrangement joins TRBV19 to TRBJ2-3; 7 bases agree with TRBD1. This CDR3 comprises 13 residues. Germline lookup yields CDR1 LNHDA and CDR2 SQIVND (reference sequence).

This chain joins TRBV19 and TRBJ1-5; D not certain. The ends were cut back, 1 base at V and 0 bases at J, with 13 bases in the middle. The CDR3 is 17 residues long. CDR1 is LNHDA, CDR2 SQIVND, per germline (reference sequence). This chain's CDR3 is CASSIVYRDYSNQPQHF. CDR3 nucleotide sequence: TGTGCCAGTAGTATAGTATACAGAGATTATAGCAATCAGCCCCAGCATTTT. Full variable domain (remainder filled in from reference TRBV19 and TRBJ1-5): DGGITQSPKYLFRKEGQNVTLSCEQNLNHDAMYWYRQDPGQGLRLIYYSQIVNDFQKGDIAEGYSVSREKKESFPLTVTSAQKNPTAFYLCASSIVYRDYSNQPQHFGDGTRLSIL.

This clonotype came up many times. The V gene is TRBV5-1, the J gene TRBJ2-7; 13 bases are a match to TRBD2. The CDR3 is 15 residues long. Germline V CDR1 and CDR2: SGHRS, YFSETQ. V lost 4 bases and J lost 2; bases outside the gene matches: 3. The CDR3 protein is CASSETSGGAYEQYF. The CDR3 DNA follows: TGCGCCAGCAGCGAAACTAGCGGGGGGGCCTACGAGCAGTACTTC.

J is TRBJ2-1 and V is TRBV12-3 or TRBV12-4; tentative D call: TRBD2 (5 bases). There are 16 residues in the CDR3. Trimming took 6 bases from V and 6 from J, leaving 21 bases between them. The CDR3 here is CASSRESPSRRNEQFF. The CDR3 DNA reads TGTGCCAGCAGCCGAGAGTCGCCTAGCCGTCGCAATGAGCAGTTCTTC.

This clonotype was picked up a small number of times. The chain uses TRBV5-5 and TRBJ1-5; TRBD1 is a possible D gene (6 bases). Trimming shortened V by 0 bases and J by 2 bases, and 15 bases separated the two germline ends. The CDR3 is 17 amino acids. CDR1 is SGHKS and CDR2 is YYEKEE in the germline V gene (reference sequence). For the CDR3, the DNA is TGTGCCAGCAGCTTGGGTCAGGGGCGAGTTGGCAATCAGCCCCAGCATTTT. As protein: CASSLGQGRVGNQPQHF.

This chain uses TRBV6-5 with TRBJ2-5, with D perhaps being TRBD1 or TRBD2 (5 bases each). Germline CDR1 is MNHEY and CDR2 is SVGAGI. This CDR3 has 16 residues. V was cut by 2 bases and J by 5 bases, with 18 bases left in between. In DNA form, the CDR3 reads TGTGCCAGCAGTTACCCCGGGGTCACAGGATCGGAGACCCAGTACTTC. Amino acid sequence: CASSYPGVTGSETQYF.

This chain joins TRBV7-3 and TRBJ2-1; TRBD2 might be the D (5 bases). Trimming removed 1 base from V and 3 bases from J, with 7 bases in between. CDR1 is SGHTA, CDR2 FQGTGA, per germline. The CDR3 sequence is 14 residues long. The DNA of the CDR3 is TGTGCCAGCAGCTTAAGGGCGGGCTACAATGAGCAGTTCTTC. Translation gives CASSLRAGYNEQFF.

In regard to this clonotype: A read error may explain this, as a much larger clone is one base away. This rearrangement joins TRBV7-8 to TRBJ2-4; TRBD2 might be the D (7 bases). The CDR3 is made up of 17 amino acids. CDR1 SGHVS and CDR2 FQNEAQ come from the germline V gene. Trimming removed 2 bases from V and 0 bases from J, with 14 bases in between. CDR3 DNA sequence: TGTGCCAGCAGCTTATCGCCGGGGGGCTTAGCCAAAAACATTCAGTACTTC. Its translation is CASSLSPGGLAKNIQYF.